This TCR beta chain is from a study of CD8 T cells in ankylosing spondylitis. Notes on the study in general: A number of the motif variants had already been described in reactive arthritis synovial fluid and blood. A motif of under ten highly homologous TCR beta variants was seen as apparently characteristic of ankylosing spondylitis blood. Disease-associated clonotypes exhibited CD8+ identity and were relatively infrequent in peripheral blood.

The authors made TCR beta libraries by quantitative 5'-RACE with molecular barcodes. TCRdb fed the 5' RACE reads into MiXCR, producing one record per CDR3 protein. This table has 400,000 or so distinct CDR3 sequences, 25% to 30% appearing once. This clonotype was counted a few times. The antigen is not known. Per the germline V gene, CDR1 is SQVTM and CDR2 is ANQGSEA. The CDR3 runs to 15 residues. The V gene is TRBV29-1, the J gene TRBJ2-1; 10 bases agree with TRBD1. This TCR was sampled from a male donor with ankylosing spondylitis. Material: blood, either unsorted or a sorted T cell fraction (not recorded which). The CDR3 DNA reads TGCAGTGGACAGGGGGTCAGCGGGAGAACAAATGAGCAGTTCTTC. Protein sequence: CSGQGVSGRTNEQFF.